This T cell receptor beta chain was identified in a study of tumor-infiltrating lymphocytes in primary liver carcinoma. Study-wide context: Primary liver carcinoma in the patients was surgically resected. Participating patients were men and women between 30 and 69 years old. Study-wide findings and caveats: Being bulk and unsorted, samples allowed no CD4+ and CD8+ repertoire comparison.

Germline DNA was also extracted, and blood RNA derived from unsorted whole blood. The input was around 0.5 ug total RNA; TCR beta cDNA was made from it with a constant-region primer. Three nested multiplex PCR rounds, a slightly modified ARM-PCR, produced the libraries for TCR beta. TCRdb re-called the multiplex PCR reads with MiXCR, one entry per CDR3 protein. The repertoire consists of about 330,000 distinct CDR3 sequences, with around three fifths occurring once and the leading ten covering under 8.5%. About this clonotype: Its specificity is unknown. A clone one base away is much larger, so this may be a read error. Since the CDR3 does not end with the conserved phenylalanine or tryptophan, this likely comes from a read error.

The sequenced sample was peripheral blood. The sequence derives from a man in his forties with primary liver carcinoma and hepatitis B virus infection.

CDR3 nucleotide sequence: TGTGCCAGCGCGAGCGGGAGCCCCTACAATGAGCAGTTCCTC. Encoded protein: CASASGSPYNEQFL. The V and J genes are TRBV6-6 and TRBJ2-1, with 8 nucleotides matching TRBD2. Germline-derived CDR1 and CDR2 are MNHNY and SVGAGI (reference sequence). This CDR3 region has 14 residues. The ends lost 8 bases at V and 2 bases at J; junction bases unmatched: 5.